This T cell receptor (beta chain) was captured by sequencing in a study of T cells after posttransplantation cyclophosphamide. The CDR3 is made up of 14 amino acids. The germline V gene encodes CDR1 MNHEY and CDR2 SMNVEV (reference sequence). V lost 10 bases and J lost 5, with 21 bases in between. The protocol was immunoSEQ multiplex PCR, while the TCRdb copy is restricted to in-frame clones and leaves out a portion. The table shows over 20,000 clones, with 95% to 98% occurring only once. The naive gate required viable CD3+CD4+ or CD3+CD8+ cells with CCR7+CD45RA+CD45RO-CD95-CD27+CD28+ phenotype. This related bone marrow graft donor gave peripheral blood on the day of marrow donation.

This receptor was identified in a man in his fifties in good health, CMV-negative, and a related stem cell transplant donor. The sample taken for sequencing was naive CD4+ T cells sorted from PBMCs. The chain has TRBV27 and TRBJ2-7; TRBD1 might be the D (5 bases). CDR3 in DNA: TGTGCCATTCAACCCGGACACACGAGCAACGAGCAGTACTTC. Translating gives CAIQPGHTSNEQYF.